This T cell receptor beta chain was recovered during a study of blood T cells in healthy people across ages. As for the study in general: For every two T cells, template switching captured about one barcoded beta molecule. The study's findings and limits: Underestimates were what the diversity estimates from one million T cells were considered to be.

As concerns this clonotype: Its antigen is unknown.

A second PCR of 7 to 11 cycles used a sample-barcoded 5' primer and a J-beta primer mix. All samples gave at least 2.5 million CDR3-containing paired-end reads. TCRdb fed the 5' RACE reads into MiXCR, producing one record per CDR3 protein. This sample has some 790,000 distinct CDR3 sequences, with more than 25% found just once. CDR1 and CDR2 from the germline V gene are SGHAT and FQNNGV. The CDR3 loop spans 15 amino acids. The V and J ends lost 7 bases and 0 bases respectively, with 14 bases between them. The clonotype comes from a woman of 80 years or more in good health. The sample consisted of blood. J is TRBJ2-3 and V is TRBV11-2; D is possibly TRBD2 (5 bases). DNA of the CDR3: TGTGCCAGCAACCCGTGGACTGGGAGCACAGATACGCAGTATTTT. Its translation is CASNPWTGSTDTQYF.